These 17 T cell receptor beta chains originate from one sample sequenced in a study of blood T cell repertoires in COVID-19. Clones were read by immunoSEQ multiplex PCR, and TCRdb kept only the in-frame ones, dropping some. The data hold roughly 45,000 clones, with 85% to 90% observed a single time. Material: peripheral blood. Source of these receptors: a woman between 55 and 75 years old with acute or convalescent COVID-19.

The chain has TRBV6-1 and TRBJ1-2; possibly TRBD1 for D (6 bases). There are 14 residues in the CDR3. Germline CDR1 MNHNS, CDR2 SASEGT. V dropped 1 base and J dropped 11 bases, with 17 bases sitting between them. The DNA for the CDR3 is TGTGCCAGCAGTGAAGTAGGGCAGGGGAATTTGTACACCTTC. Encoded protein: CASSEVGQGNLYTF.

The V and J genes are TRBV18 and TRBJ2-7; tentatively, D is TRBD2 (6 bases). The CDR3 spans 15 residues. Germline V gene data show CDR1 as KGHSH and CDR2 as LQKENI. V was clipped by 3 bases and J by 7 bases, with 19 bases between them. CDR3 bases: TGTGCCAGCTCACCCCAGCCCGGGACTGAGAGGGAGCAGTACTTC. It specifies CASSPQPGTEREQYF.

The chain is built from TRBV3-1 (or the pseudogene TRBV3-2) and TRBJ1-1, with unresolved D. The germline V gene encodes CDR1 LGHDT and CDR2 YNNKEL (reference sequence). This CDR3 spans 11 amino acids. Deletions cut 11 bases from V and 5 bases from J, with 12 bases between. The CDR3 nucleotides read TGTGCCGCCGAGTACGGGACTGAAGCTTTCTTT. Protein: CAAEYGTEAFF.

This chain links TRBV28 with TRBJ2-2; TRBD2 agrees at 9 bases. Germline CDR1 is MDHEN and CDR2 is SYDVKM. The CDR3 runs to 16 residues. With V trimmed by 4 bases and J by 5 bases, 8 bases remained unmatched. The CDR3 loop is CASSSVAGGPTGELFF. CDR3 coding DNA: TGTGCCAGCAGTTCTGTCGCGGGGGGGCCGACCGGGGAGCTGTTTTTT.

The rearrangement links TRBV6-5 to TRBJ1-1, with TRBD1 matching over 9 bases. The CDR3 length is 15 residues. CDR1 and CDR2 from the germline V gene are MNHEY and SVGAGI. With V trimmed by 6 bases and J by 2 bases, 7 bases remained unmatched. CDR3 in amino acids: CASRRQGVLNTEAFF. In DNA, the CDR3 is TGTGCCAGCAGACGACAGGGGGTCCTCAACACTGAAGCTTTCTTT.

V gene TRBV4-2 combines with J gene TRBJ2-3; perhaps TRBD2 as D (6 bases). V was pared by 0 bases and J by 0 bases, with 10 bases between. This CDR3 has 16 amino acids. Germline V gives CDR1 LGHNA, CDR2 YNFKEQ. The CDR3 DNA is TGTGCCAGCAGCCAAGAGGCGAGCGGGAGCACAGATACGCAGTATTTT. It encodes CASSQEASGSTDTQYF.

This clone was observed a few times. This chain links TRBV13 with TRBJ2-7, with 12 nucleotides matching TRBD2. The length of the CDR3 is 16 residues. V trimming: 6 bases; J trimming: 0 bases; junction bases outside the gene matches: 6. Germline V gene data show CDR1 as PRHDT and CDR2 as FYEKMQ (reference sequence). The CDR3 DNA follows: TGTGCCAGCAGTCCAGGGACTAGCGGGTACTCCTACGAGCAGTACTTC. The encoded protein is CASSPGTSGYSYEQYF.

The chain is built from TRBV7-9 and TRBJ2-5; 13 bases map to TRBD2. The CDR3 contains 17 residues. The V and J ends lost 7 bases and 2 bases, in that order; junction bases with no gene match: 10. Germline V gene data show CDR1 as SEHNR and CDR2 as FQNEAQ (reference sequence). CDR3 DNA sequence: TGTGCCAGCAACATACCGGGACTAGCGGGATCGCAAGAGACCCAGTACTTC. This gives the protein CASNIPGLAGSQETQYF.

CDR3 in amino acids: CASGLGRVNEQYF. As DNA, the CDR3 is TGTGCCAGCGGACTAGGACGGGTCAACGAGCAGTACTTC. The chain combines TRBV2 with TRBJ2-7; 7 bases are a match to TRBD2. The CDR3 is 13 amino acids. V was pared by 8 bases and J by 5 bases, with 9 bases of the junction left unmatched. Germline-derived CDR1 and CDR2 are SNHLY and FYNNEI.

This chain connects TRBV7-8 to TRBJ1-2; tentatively, D is TRBD1 (6 bases). The CDR3 is made up of 14 amino acids. Germline V gives CDR1 SGHVS, CDR2 FQNEAQ. Trimming stripped 0 bases from V and 4 bases from J, with 9 bases between. The CDR3 nucleotides read TGTGCCAGCAGCTTAGCACCAGGGGTCTATGGCTACACCTTC. It translates to CASSLAPGVYGYTF.

The gene calls are TRBV21-1 and TRBJ2-7; whether TRBD1, the table's D call, matches the DNA was not checked. TRBV21-1 is flagged as a pseudogene. The CDR3 consists of 12 residues. CDR3 sequence: CAIKTGEHEQYF. The CDR3 DNA follows: TGTGCCATCAAGACAGGGGAACACGAGCAGTACTTC.

On this clone itself: One end of the junction varies from germline; a read error may be responsible. The chain carries TRBV5-4 and TRBJ2-7; D not certain. Germline V CDR1 and CDR2: SGHNT, YYREEE (reference sequence). The CDR3 covers 13 residues. In nucleotides, the CDR3 is TGTGCCAGCAGCTTGGGTTATACGGCGGAGAGAAACTTC. Residues: CASSLGYTAERNF.

The rearrangement links TRBV18 to TRBJ2-1; 11 bases line up with TRBD2. The CDR3 contains 13 residues. Looked up from germline, CDR1 is KGHSH and CDR2 is LQKENI. The trim removed 5 bases at V and 10 bases at J, leaving 4 bases unmatched. The CDR3 DNA reads TGTGCCAGCTCATCCGGGACTAGCGGAGAGCAGTTCTTC. This codes for CASSSGTSGEQFF.

V and J are TRBV5-1 and TRBJ2-3, with TRBD2 matching 8 bases. The CDR3 totals 17 residues. The germline V gene encodes CDR1 SGHRS and CDR2 YFSETQ. After removal of 4 bases from V and 1 base from J, the junction contained 11 bases not matched to a gene. The CDR3 DNA reads TGCGCCAGCAGCCTTTCTCGCGGGGGGATCGGCACAGATACGCAGTATTTT. Its translation is CASSLSRGGIGTDTQYF.

This clone was seen only once. The germline gene is not matched at one end of the junction; a read error may be the cause. In DNA form, the CDR3 reads TGCGCCAGTGGACTAGCGGATAACCAGGAGACCCAGTACTTC. This gives the protein CASGLADNQETQYF. This chain links TRBV10-1 with TRBJ2-5; 10 bases match TRBD2. The CDR3 has 14 residues. Germline V gives CDR1 WNHNN, CDR2 SYGVQD (reference sequence).

The chain has TRBV7-2 and TRBJ1-5; 9 bases are a match to TRBD1. The V and J ends lost 6 bases and 4 bases, in that order; junction bases with no gene match: 4. The CDR3 is made up of 14 amino acids. Germline loops: CDR1 SGHTA, CDR2 FQGNSA. Written as DNA, the CDR3 is TGTGCCAGCAGGACAGGGGGACCTAATCAGCCCCAGCATTTT. It translates to CASRTGGPNQPQHF.

The genes are TRBV7-6 and TRBJ1-3; TRBD1 is a possible D gene (6 bases). The V gene's germline CDR1 is SGHVS and CDR2 FNYEAQ. Trimming took off 2 bases at V and 2 bases at J, with 10 bases between the two ends. CDR3 length equals 15 residues. The CDR3, as DNA: TGTGCCAGCAGCTTAAAGGGGGTTGCTGGAAACACCATATATTTT. Encoded protein: CASSLKGVAGNTIYF.